This TCR beta chain was found in a study of spatial heterogeneity in lung cancer (dated by TCRdb to the late 2010s). Context from the whole study: Beta-chain transcripts were consistently detected in greater numbers than alpha-chain transcripts, which likely reflects a higher abundance of beta-chain transcripts. In the raw uncorrected reads, each unique combination of TCR and UMI appeared on average more than ten times. The study quantitatively compared TCR alpha and beta repertoires across multiple tumor regions, matched nontumor lung and blood in non-small cell lung cancer. TCR repertoire features were related to nonsynonymous mutation counts determined by whole-exome sequencing of tumor tissue. Both alpha and beta chains were TCR-sequenced in about 240 tumor regions, 64 matched nontumor lung samples and some 50 PBMC samples obtained at surgery. The paper as a whole reports these results and caveats: Additional single-cell paired TCR alpha and beta sequencing was considered necessary to confirm, at a functional level, the hypothesis that regional TCRs recognize regional mutations. Ubiquitous expanded tumor TCRs were found in blood more often at tumor resection than at routine follow-up.

This clonotype was recorded at least ten times. Its antigen remains unidentified. The input lacks base qualities; no much larger clone sits a single base away. The CDR3 measures 18 amino acids from cysteine to phenylalanine. CDR3 DNA is the only sequence kept; it has 54 bases, read in frame from the first base. Reading the germline V gene gives CDR1 LGHNA and CDR2 YSLEER. V loses 0 bases at its end and J loses 2 bases; junction bases beyond the gene matches: 8. The method behind the library was 5' RACE. Sequencer: NextSeq 500. The TCR library protocol attached a unique molecular identifier to each TCR cDNA molecule to allow correction of PCR and sequencing errors. Regarding the original processing steps: TCR identification, UMI-based error correction and CDR3 extraction were performed with Decombinator tools. TCRs above a frequency of 2 per 1,000, corresponding to the top 1% of the tumor frequency distribution, were defined as expanded. Renyi diversity was calculated using the R vegan package after each repertoire was subsampled 100 times to 5,000 TCRs. CDR3 similarity networks were built from amino acid triplet string-kernel similarity, connecting CDR3s with pairwise similarity above 0.82. The public reads were quality trimmed at Q25 with fastp and then assembled into clones with MiXCR by TCRdb, keeping productive beta chains. Each entry merges the rows of one CDR3 protein and shows their most common DNA and genes. These V and J calls are TCRdb output, not the study's own analysis. The sample table lists around 89,000 distinct CDR3 sequences, approximately 12% of them with a count of one. Over 40% of the sample goes to the ten largest clones.

The label giving this sample's time point can be read as: sample taken at primary tumor resection. Whole RNA extracted from tumor and nontumor lung tissue, or from cryopreserved PBMC samples, was used for TCR sequencing without cell sorting. The donors were 70 or so patients from the lung TRACERx cohort who had early-stage, untreated non-small cell lung cancer. Patients were selected for TCR sequencing only if sufficient RNA was available from at least two tumor regions. This clonotype was obtained from a male donor with early-stage non-small cell lung cancer. Recombination joined TRBV4-3 with TRBJ2-1, with TRBD2 identical over 9 junction bases. The sample consisted of PBMCs, taken at surgery. The CDR3 corresponds to CASSQELAGRIPYNEQFF. The DNA is as follows: TGCGCCAGCAGCCAAGAACTAGCGGGCCGAATCCCCTACAATGAGCAGTTCTTC.